This T cell receptor beta chain was sequenced for a study of blood T cell repertoires in COVID-19 (dated by TCRdb to 2020 to 2022). Background on the whole study: Samples covering the acute and convalescent phases of COVID-19 were provided by collaborators in the United States, Italy and Spain. A freely available public database, intended as a resource for researchers studying the immune response to SARS-CoV-2, is where the repertoires were released. A de-identified subject ID, COVID-19 status, age in years and sex were almost always included in the sample metadata. The dataset comprised deeply sampled blood TCRbeta repertoires from subjects exposed to, actively infected with, or recovered from COVID-19. Where available, HLA class I and class II types were obtained from metadata supplied by the sample provider rather than from assay-based typing. The prospective study material was composed of cDNA or gDNA derived from T cells, B-cell-depleted T cells, or PBMCs. The samples were drawn from two sources: the first 160 participants of the ongoing ImmuneRACE study, and about 1,300 subjects contributed by 6 global collaborators. General conclusions and limits of the study: How much clinical and demographic metadata was included differed by source and by participant, and the metadata was provided uncurated.

TCRbeta CDR3 regions were amplified from genomic DNA by means of the immunoSEQ Assay, a bias-controlled multiplex PCR. In the paper's pipeline: Within the assay, amplification of reference gene primers was used to estimate how many nucleated cells each sample contained. To quantify the absolute abundance of each unique TCRbeta CDR3 rearrangement, sequence reads were collapsed and filtered. Productive Simpson clonality was computed per sample as the square root of Simpson's diversity index over productive rearrangements. The table comes from immuneACCESS by way of TCRdb, which keeps in-frame sequences with V and J called. Part of the clones is missing from these tables; in studies checked, under half for an unresolved V gene and the rest for unknown reasons. V, J and clone size reflect that table, while D and trimming were determined from the DNA. The sample yields some 330,000 clones; roughly four fifths were counted once. Approximately 4.7% of the sample comes from the top ten.

From its cysteine to its phenylalanine, the CDR3 spans 14 amino acids. Of the read, only the CDR3 DNA is kept; its 42 bases are in frame from base 1. The germline V gene (reference sequence) gives CDR1 as LNHDA and CDR2 as SQIVND. Trimming costs V 1 base and J 8 bases, and their ends lie 12 bases apart. In the prospective study, participants were 18 to 89 years old, resided in fewer than 25 geographic areas of the United States, and were enrolled through a virtual design. Cohort assignment in the prospective study relied on participant-reported clinical history from a screening survey and a study questionnaire. Recovered participants in ImmuneRACE Cohort 3 were defined as having two consecutive negative NP/OP PCR tests, clearance from a healthcare professional, or resolution of symptoms. Mobile phlebotomists in the prospective study collected whole blood, serum and a nasopharyngeal or oropharyngeal swab from every participant. Over an approximately 2-month period, participants in the prospective study had the option of providing additional blood draws and questionnaires. Prospective study blood samples were shipped either frozen or at room temperature before DNA extraction.

About this clone: The antigen it binds to is not known. Base qualities are not provided; no much larger clone lies one nucleotide away.

The sequence joins TRBV19 to TRBJ2-1, and perhaps TRBD2 as D gene, on 6 matching bases. This sequence was found in a woman aged 50 to 60 who had recovered from COVID-19. Material for sequencing was PBMCs or T cells enriched from blood (not recorded which). CDR3 sequence: CASSIGRGIDEQFF. The DNA sequence is as follows: TGTGCCAGTAGTATAGGGCGGGGAATCGATGAGCAGTTCTTC. Reference TRBV19 and TRBJ2-1 genes cover what lies past the CDR3, so the full variable domain is DGGITQSPKYLFRKEGQNVTLSCEQNLNHDAMYWYRQDPGQGLRLIYYSQIVNDFQKGDIAEGYSVSREKKESFPLTVTSAQKNPTAFYLCASSIGRGIDEQFFGPGTRLTVL.